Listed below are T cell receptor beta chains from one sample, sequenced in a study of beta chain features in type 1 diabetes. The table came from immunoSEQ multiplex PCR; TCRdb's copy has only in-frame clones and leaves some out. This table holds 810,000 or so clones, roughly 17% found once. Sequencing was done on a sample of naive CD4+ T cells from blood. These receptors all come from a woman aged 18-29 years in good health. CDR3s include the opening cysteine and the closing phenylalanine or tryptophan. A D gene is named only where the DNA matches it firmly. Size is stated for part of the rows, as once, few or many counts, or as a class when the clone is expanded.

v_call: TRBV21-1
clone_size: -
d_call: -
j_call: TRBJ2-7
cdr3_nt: TGTGCCACCCCCTCGGACAGACCGTCCTACGAGCAGTACTTC
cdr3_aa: CATPSDRPSYEQYF

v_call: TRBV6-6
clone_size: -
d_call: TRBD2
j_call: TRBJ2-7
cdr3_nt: TGTGCCAGCAGTTACTCGGGGACTAGCGGGAGTTACGAGCAGTACTTC
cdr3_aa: CASSYSGTSGSYEQYF

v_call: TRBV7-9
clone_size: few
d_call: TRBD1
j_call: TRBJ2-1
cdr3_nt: TGTGCCAGCAGCTTAGTCAGGGGGAGCGAGCAGTTCTTC
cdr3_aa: CASSLVRGSEQFF

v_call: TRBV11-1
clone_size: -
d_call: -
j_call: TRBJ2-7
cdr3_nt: TGTGCCAGCAGCTTCTCTCAGGGATACGAGCAGTACTTC
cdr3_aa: CASSFSQGYEQYF

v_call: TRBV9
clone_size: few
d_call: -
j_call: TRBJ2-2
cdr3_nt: TGTGCCAGCAGCTTGAACACCGGGGAGCTGTTTTTT
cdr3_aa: CASSLNTGELFF

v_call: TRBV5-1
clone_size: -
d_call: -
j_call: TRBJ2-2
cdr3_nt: TGCGCCATCCCGAGTGAAGGCACCGGGGAGCTGTTTTTT
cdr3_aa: CAIPSEGTGELFF

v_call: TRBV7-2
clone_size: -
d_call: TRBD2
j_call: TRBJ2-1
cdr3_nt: TGTGCCAGCAGCCTTGCCCCCTCTAGCGGTGGCTACAATGAGCAGTTCTTC
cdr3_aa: CASSLAPSSGGYNEQFF

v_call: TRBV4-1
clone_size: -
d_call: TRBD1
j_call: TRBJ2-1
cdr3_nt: TGCGCCAGCAGCCAAGACGACAGGGTAAACTACAATGAGCAGTTCTTC
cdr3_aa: CASSQDDRVNYNEQFF

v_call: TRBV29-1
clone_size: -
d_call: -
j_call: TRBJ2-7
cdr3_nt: TGCAGCGTTTTAGGGGATACCTACGAGCAGTACTTC
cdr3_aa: CSVLGDTYEQYF

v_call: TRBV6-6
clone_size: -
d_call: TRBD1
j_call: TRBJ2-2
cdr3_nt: TGTGCCAGCAGCCGCCAGGGGGCTCGTGCCGGGGAGCTGTTTTTT
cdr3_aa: CASSRQGARAGELFF

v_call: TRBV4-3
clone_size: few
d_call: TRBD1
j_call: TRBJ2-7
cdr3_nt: TGCGCCAGCAGCCGAACATTACCAGGGGGCCATGGGCCCGAGCAGTACTTC
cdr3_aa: CASSRTLPGGHGPEQYF

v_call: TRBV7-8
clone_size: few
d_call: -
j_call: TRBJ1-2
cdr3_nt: TGTGCCAGCAGCTTATCGGGGGAGTTGATCGCGGGTGGCTACACCTTC
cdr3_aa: CASSLSGELIAGGYTF

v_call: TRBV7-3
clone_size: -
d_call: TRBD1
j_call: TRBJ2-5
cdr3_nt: TGTGCCAGCAGCTTAAGACAGGGTAACCAAGAGACCCAGTACTTC
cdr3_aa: CASSLRQGNQETQYF

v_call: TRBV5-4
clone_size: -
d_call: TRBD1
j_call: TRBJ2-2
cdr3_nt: TGTGCCAGCAGCTCGTTACAGGGGGCCGGAAGCGGGGAGCTGTTTTTT
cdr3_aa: CASSSLQGAGSGELFF

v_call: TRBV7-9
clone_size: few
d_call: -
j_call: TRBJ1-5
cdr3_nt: TGTGCCAGCAGCTTAAGGGACCAGCCCCAGCATTTT
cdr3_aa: CASSLRDQPQHF

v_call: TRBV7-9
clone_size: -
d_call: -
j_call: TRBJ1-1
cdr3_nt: TGTGCCAGCAGCTTCACAGGGCTTTCATCTGAAGCTTTCTTT
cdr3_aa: CASSFTGLSSEAFF

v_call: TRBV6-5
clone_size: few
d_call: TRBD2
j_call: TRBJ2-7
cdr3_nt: TGTGCCAGCAGTTTTCGCGGGACTAGCTTCGACGAGCAGTACTTC
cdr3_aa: CASSFRGTSFDEQYF

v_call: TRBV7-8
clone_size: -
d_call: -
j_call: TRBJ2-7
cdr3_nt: TGTGCCAGCAGCGCGCTATTTCAGGGGACCTACGAGCAGTACTTC
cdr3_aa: CASSALFQGTYEQYF

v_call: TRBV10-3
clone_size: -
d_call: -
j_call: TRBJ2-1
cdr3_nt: TGTGCCATCAGTGAGTCAAGTCCCGGCAATGAGCAGTTCTTC
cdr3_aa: CAISESSPGNEQFF

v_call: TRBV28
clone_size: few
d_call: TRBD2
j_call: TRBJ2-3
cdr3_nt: TGTGCCAGCAGTTTTCTGGCGGGAGGGGCTAGTGCGCAGTATTTT
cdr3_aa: CASSFLAGGASAQYF

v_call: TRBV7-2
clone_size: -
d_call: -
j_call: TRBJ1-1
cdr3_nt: TGTGCCAGCAGCTTAGAAGTGAACACTGAAGCTTTCTTT
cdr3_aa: CASSLEVNTEAFF

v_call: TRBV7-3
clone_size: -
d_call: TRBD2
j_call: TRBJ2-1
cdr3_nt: TGTGCCAGCAGCTATGAGGGGAGGGCCAAGTTCTTC
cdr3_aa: CASSYEGRAKFF

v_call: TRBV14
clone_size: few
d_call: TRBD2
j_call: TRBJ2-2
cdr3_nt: TGTGCCAGCAGCCAAGATAGGCGGCTAGCGGCGAACACCGGGGAGCTGTTTTTT
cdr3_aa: CASSQDRRLAANTGELFF

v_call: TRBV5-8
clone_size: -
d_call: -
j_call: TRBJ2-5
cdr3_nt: TGTGCCAGCAGCAGGAGCGGATCGGAAGAGACCCAGTACTTC
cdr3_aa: CASSRSGSEETQYF

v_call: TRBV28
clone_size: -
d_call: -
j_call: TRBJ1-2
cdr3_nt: TGTGCCAGCAGTTCAACCGGTTGGCCGGGCTACACCTTC
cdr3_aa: CASSSTGWPGYTF

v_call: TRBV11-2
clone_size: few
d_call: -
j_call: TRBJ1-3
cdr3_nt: TGTGCCAGCAGCTTAACGGACCCGTTCGGAAACACCATATATTTT
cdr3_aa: CASSLTDPFGNTIYF

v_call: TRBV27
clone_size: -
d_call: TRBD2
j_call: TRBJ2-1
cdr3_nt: TGTGCCAGCAGTTTAGAGGCGGATGCGGGAGGTTTAAATGAGCAGTTCTTC
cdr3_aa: CASSLEADAGGLNEQFF

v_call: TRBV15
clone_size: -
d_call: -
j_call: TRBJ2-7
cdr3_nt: TGTGCCACCAGCAGAGATTTCCACGAGCAGTACTTC
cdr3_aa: CATSRDFHEQYF

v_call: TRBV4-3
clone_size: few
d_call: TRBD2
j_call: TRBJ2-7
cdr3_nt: TGCGCCAGCAGCCAACTCGTCGGCGGGAGGGGCTACGAGCAGTACTTC
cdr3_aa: CASSQLVGGRGYEQYF

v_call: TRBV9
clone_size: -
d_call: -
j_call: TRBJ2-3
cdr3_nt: TGTGCCAGCAGCGTAGGAGCCACTAGCACAGATACGCAGTATTTT
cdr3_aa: CASSVGATSTDTQYF

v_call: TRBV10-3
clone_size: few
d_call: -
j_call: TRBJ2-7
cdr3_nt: TGTGCCATCAGTGAGCGGGGTGGCAGCAACTACGAGCAGTACTTC
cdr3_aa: CAISERGGSNYEQYF

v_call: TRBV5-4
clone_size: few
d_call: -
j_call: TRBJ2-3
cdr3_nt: TGTGCCAGCAGCTTGCGGGGGGCAGGGGGCGATACGCAGTATTTT
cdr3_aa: CASSLRGAGGDTQYF

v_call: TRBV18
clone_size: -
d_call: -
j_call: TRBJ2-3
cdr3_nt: TGTGCCAGCTCACCACCGAGGAATACGCAGTATTTT
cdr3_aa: CASSPPRNTQYF

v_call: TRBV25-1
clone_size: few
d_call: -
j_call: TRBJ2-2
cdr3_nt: TGTGCCAGCAGTCTACAGCTTGACACCGGGGAGCTGTTTTTT
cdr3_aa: CASSLQLDTGELFF

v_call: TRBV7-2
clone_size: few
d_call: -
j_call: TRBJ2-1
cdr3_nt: TGTGCCAGCAGCTTAGTAGGCGGGCTTCCCTACAATGAGCAGTTCTTC
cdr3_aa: CASSLVGGLPYNEQFF

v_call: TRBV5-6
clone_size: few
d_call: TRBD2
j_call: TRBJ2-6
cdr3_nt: TGTGCCAGCAGCCCTAGCGGGACTGGGGCCAACGTCCTGACTTTC
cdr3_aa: CASSPSGTGANVLTF

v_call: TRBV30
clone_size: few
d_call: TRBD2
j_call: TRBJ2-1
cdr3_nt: TGTGCCTGGAGTGTTCCCGGGACTAGCGGGATAAACAATGAGCAGTTCTTC
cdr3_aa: CAWSVPGTSGINNEQFF

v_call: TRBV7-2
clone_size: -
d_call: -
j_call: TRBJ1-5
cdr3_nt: TGTGCCAGCAGCTTAGGGAGACAGGAAGGCGGAAGCAATCAGCCCCAGCATTTT
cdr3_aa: CASSLGRQEGGSNQPQHF

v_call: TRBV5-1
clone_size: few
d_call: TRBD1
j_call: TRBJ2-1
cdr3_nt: TGCGCCAGCAACCAGGGACAGCTTTCCGTCAATGAGCAGTTCTTC
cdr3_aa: CASNQGQLSVNEQFF

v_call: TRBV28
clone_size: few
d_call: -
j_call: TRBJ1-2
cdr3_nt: TGTGCCAGCAGTTCTACCCGGTTGGGGGGCTACACCTTC
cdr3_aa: CASSSTRLGGYTF

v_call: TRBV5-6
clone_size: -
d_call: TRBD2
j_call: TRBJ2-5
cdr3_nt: TGTGCCAGCAGCTCACTAACGGGACTAGCGGGTTTCAAAGAGACCCAGTACTTC
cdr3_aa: CASSSLTGLAGFKETQYF

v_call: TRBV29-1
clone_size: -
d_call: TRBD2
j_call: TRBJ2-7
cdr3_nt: TGCAGCACCACTAGCGGAGACGAGCAGTACTTC
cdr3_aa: CSTTSGDEQYF

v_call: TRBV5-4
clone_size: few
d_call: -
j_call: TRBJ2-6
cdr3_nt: TGCGCCAGCAGCCAGAATCGTGGGGCCAACGTCCTGACTTTC
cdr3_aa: CASSQNRGANVLTF

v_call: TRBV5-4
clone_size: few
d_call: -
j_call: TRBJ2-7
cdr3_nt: TGTGCCAGCTCAAAGGGAGGCGGTCGAGGCTACGAGCAGTACTTC
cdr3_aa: CASSKGGGRGYEQYF

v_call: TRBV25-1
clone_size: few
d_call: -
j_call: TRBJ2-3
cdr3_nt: TGTGCCAGCAGCGCCCGGGCGCCAGATACGCAGTATTTT
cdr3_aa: CASSARAPDTQYF

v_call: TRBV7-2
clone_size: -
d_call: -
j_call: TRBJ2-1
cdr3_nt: TGTGCCAGCAGTTCCCAGATTGGGGGTGGTTCCTACAATGAGCAGTTCTTC
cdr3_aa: CASSSQIGGGSYNEQFF

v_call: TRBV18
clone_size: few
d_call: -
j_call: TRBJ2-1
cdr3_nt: TGTGCCAGCTCACCGATGGCGGGAACCAGGTACAATGAGCAGTTCTTC
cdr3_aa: CASSPMAGTRYNEQFF

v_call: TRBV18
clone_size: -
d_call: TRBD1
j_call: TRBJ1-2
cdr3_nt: TGTGCCAGCTCACTCCAGGGGGCCCCATCTAACTATGGCTACACCTTC
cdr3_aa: CASSLQGAPSNYGYTF